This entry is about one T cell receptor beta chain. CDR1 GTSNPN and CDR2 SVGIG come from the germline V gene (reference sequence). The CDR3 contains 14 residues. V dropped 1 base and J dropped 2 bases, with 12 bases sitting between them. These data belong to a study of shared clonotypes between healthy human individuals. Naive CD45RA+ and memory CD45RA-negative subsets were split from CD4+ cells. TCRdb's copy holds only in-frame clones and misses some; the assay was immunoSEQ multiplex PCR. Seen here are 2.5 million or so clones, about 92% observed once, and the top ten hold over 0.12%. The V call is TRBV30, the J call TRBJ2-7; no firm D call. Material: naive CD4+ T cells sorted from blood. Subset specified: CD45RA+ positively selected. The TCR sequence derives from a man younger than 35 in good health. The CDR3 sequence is CAWSDGPQTYEQYF. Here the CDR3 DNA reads TGTGCCTGGAGTGACGGGCCTCAAACCTACGAGCAGTACTTC.